Each of the 6 T cell receptor beta chains below was sequenced from the same sample in a study of PD-1 blockade in classical Hodgkin lymphoma. Produced via immunoSEQ multiplex PCR; TCRdb's table is partial and in-frame only. The table includes about 4,800 clones, about 80% detected once. Regarding time point: cycle 4 day 1 (C4D1), after less than seven weeks of nivolumab. There was relapse after autologous stem cell transplantation in every patient, and there was variation in brentuximab vedotin exposure. Magnetic negative selection purified CD4+ T cells from thawed PBMCs. The sequencing used CD4+ T cells from blood, collected before the fourth cycle of nivolumab. These receptors were collected from a human donor with classical Hodgkin lymphoma.

V gene TRBV10-3 combines with J gene TRBJ1-6; D is undetermined. Trimming shortened V by 7 bases and J by 4 bases, and 20 bases separated the two germline ends. CDR1 is ENHRY, CDR2 SYGVKD, per germline. The CDR3 runs to 17 residues. The CDR3 DNA sequence: TGTGCCATCAATCCACCCGAGAACGGAACTTATAATTCACCCCTCCACTTT. As protein: CAINPPENGTYNSPLHF.

V usage is TRBV7-3 and J usage is TRBJ1-1; possibly TRBD1 for D (6 bases). The germline V gene has CDR1 SGHTA and CDR2 FQGTGA. Trimming pared 2 bases from V and 4 bases from J, leaving 14 bases between. CDR3 size: 15 residues. The CDR3 is CASSLYTGPGTEAFF. CDR3 bases: TGTGCCAGCAGCTTATACACAGGGCCGGGCACTGAAGCTTTCTTT.

This clone was seen a handful of times. The chain couples TRBV7-3 to TRBJ2-5, with D perhaps matching TRBD2 (6 bases). The germline V gene has CDR1 SGHTA and CDR2 FQGTGA. Trimming took 5 bases from V and 5 from J, leaving 21 bases between them. The CDR3 sequence is 16 residues long. The CDR3 DNA follows: TGTGCCAGCAGCCGTTACGGGGACTCCTCCCTGGAGACCCAGTACTTC. Protein: CASSRYGDSSLETQYF.

This chain joins TRBV5-1 and TRBJ2-3, with TRBD2 matching over 8 bases. The trim removed 9 bases at V and 1 base at J, leaving 16 bases unmatched. The CDR3 totals 17 residues. Germline values: CDR1 SGHRS, CDR2 YFSETQ. DNA of the CDR3: TGCGCCACCCCGAGTTGGGCGGGGGGAGTTGGCACAGATACGCAGTATTTT. Its protein product is CATPSWAGGVGTDTQYF.

This chain uses TRBV4-1 with TRBJ1-3; D gene uncertain. V was pared by 4 bases and J by 4 bases, with 8 bases between. In germline, CDR1 is MGHRA, CDR2 YSYEKL. CDR3 length equals 13 residues. CDR3 loop: CASSRPGGNTIYF. The CDR3 DNA is TGCGCCAGCAGCCGCCCCGGCGGAAACACCATATATTTT.

The chain links TRBV7-2 to TRBJ2-7; 9 nucleotides agree with TRBD2. Looked up from germline, CDR1 is SGHTA and CDR2 is FQGNSA. V shed 3 bases, J shed 2 bases, and the junction held 8 bases outside the gene matches. The length of the CDR3 is 16 residues. DNA of the CDR3: TGTGCCAGCAGCTTTTATAGGGCTAGCGGGACCTACGAGCAGTACTTC. Protein sequence: CASSFYRASGTYEQYF.